The present T cell receptor beta chain was sequenced within a study of T cells expressing NK-cell markers (dated by TCRdb to 2018 to 2021). The study in broad terms: Three sorted T-cell subsets (CD3+CD56+NKG2C+, CD3+CD56+NKG2C- and CD3+CD56-NKG2C+) from eight donors had their TCR beta-chain repertoires profiled. Among the eight sequenced donors, only one was HCMV-seronegative, while the other seven were HCMV-seropositive. The eight sequenced donors were randomly selected healthy volunteers, three men and five women. Illumina HiSeq 2000/2500, MiSeq or NextSeq was used to sequence libraries as 2 x 150 bp reads. Study-wide conclusions, independent of this receptor: Whether the expanded NKG2C-expressing T cell clones were specific for HCMV antigens was left unclear. For six donors, the dominant CD3+CD56+NKG2C+ clonotypes were among the top 10 CD8+ clonotypes and accounted for roughly 1.0-7.5% of CD8+ T cells. Those dominant clonotypes were again the most abundant among CD3+CD56-NKG2C+ cells in four donors, at about 25-65%.

Remarks on this clonotype: The specificity of this receptor is unknown.

The listed sequencing device is Illumina HiSeq 2000. TCR beta cDNA libraries were prepared using 5'RACE template switching, which introduced a universal primer site and unique molecular identifiers. cDNA synthesis was primed from the TCR beta constant segment, followed by two successive PCR amplification steps. In the authors' own workflow: MIGEC was used to demultiplex reads and group the reads by UMI, and MiTCR was used to assemble and quantify clonotypes. To remove erroneous sequences, TCR cDNA sequences were retained only when supported by two or more reads. The tcR package was used for downstream repertoire analysis, and clonotypes were matched across fractions by CDR3 nucleotide sequence plus V segment. VDJmatch was used to annotate antigen specificity against VDJdb, with one amino acid substitution allowed in CDR3. TCRdb reprocessed the raw reads; every CDR3 protein sequence is a single record, and DNA is not supplied. None of the V and J calls come from the authors' own analysis; TCRdb made them. The table for this sample lists some 390,000 distinct CDR3 sequences. Approximately 11% of the sample is held by the ten biggest clonotypes.

A commercial ELISA kit detecting HCMV-specific IgG in serum was used to determine HCMV serostatus. Peripheral blood mononuclear cells were isolated from blood by Ficoll density gradient centrifugation. The CDR3 numbers 21 residues from cysteine through phenylalanine. The entry carries no DNA sequence. For CDR1 and CDR2, the germline V gene (reference sequence) lists DFQATT and SNEGSKA. This sequence was found in a woman between 45 and 60 years old in good health. Donor details come from another sample of the same person, matched by shared clones. The material sequenced was blood T cells: a sorted CD56 or NKG2C T cell subset, CD4+ or CD8+ T cells, or bulk PBMC T cells (not recorded which). The sequence is built from TRBV20-1 and TRBJ2-1; TCRdb lists TRBD1, though no DNA is available to test this call. The CDR3 has the sequence CSARVPPGQGGGTDSYNEQFF.